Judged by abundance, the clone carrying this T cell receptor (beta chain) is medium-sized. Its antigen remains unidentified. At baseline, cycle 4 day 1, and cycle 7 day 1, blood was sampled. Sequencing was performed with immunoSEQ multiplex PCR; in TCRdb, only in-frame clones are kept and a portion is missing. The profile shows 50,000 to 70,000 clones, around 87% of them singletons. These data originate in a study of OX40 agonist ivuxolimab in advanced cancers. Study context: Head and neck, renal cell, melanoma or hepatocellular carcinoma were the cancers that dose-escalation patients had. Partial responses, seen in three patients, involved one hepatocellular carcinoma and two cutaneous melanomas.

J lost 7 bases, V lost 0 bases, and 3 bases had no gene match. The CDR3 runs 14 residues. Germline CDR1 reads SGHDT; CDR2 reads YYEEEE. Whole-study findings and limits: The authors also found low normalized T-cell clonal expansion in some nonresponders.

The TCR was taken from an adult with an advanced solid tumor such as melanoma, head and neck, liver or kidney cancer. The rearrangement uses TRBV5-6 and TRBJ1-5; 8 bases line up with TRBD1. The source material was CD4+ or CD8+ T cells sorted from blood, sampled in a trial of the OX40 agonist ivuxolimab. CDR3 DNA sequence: TGTGCCAGCAGCTTGGGGACAGGGCGCCAGCCCCAGCATTTT. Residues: CASSLGTGRQPQHF.